This passage covers 24 T cell receptor beta chains from one sample sequenced in a study of T cells in Graves' hyperthyroidism and ophthalmopathy. Researchers amplified the TCR beta CDR3 regions from RNA transcripts. An initial round of RT-PCR targeting the TCR CDR3 relied on the HTBI primer set. A single record per CDR3 protein comes from TCRdb applying MiXCR to the multiplex PCR reads. The sample shows hundreds of thousands of distinct CDR3 sequences, roughly 15% of them seen only once. Sequencing was carried out using blood. The receptor set was obtained from a woman between 50 and 59 years old with Graves' ophthalmopathy.

The chain recombines TRBV14 with TRBJ2-5; D remains unclear. Germline V gives CDR1 SGHDN, CDR2 FVKESK. This CDR3 is 14 amino acids long. V lost 1 base, J lost 5 bases, and 11 bases lay in between. The CDR3 DNA follows: TGTGCCAGCAGCCAAGTCTCCCGGACGGAGACCCAGTACTTC. Translating it yields CASSQVSRTETQYF.

As regards this clonotype: Just one base apart from a much larger clone, this may be a read error. The chain carries TRBV20-1 and TRBJ2-1; 9 bases line up with TRBD2. The CDR3 is 14 amino acids. CDR1 and CDR2 (germline): DFQATT, SNEGSKA (reference sequence). Trimming at V came to 0 bases and at J to 12 bases, leaving 9 bases not matched to a gene. The CDR3: CSARDLGLAGAQFF. DNA of the CDR3: TGCAGTGCTAGAGATCTGGGACTAGCAGGAGCGCAGTTCTTC.

This clonotype appeared many times. J is TRBJ2-5 and V is TRBV24-1, with D tentatively TRBD2 (6 bases). Germline CDR1 and CDR2: KGHDR and SFDVKD. The CDR3 has 16 amino acids. The ends were cut back, 4 bases at V and 4 bases at J, with 18 bases in the middle. Here the CDR3 reads CATSDPGRENGETQYF. CDR3 DNA: TGTGCCACCAGTGACCCCGGACGGGAGAATGGAGAGACCCAGTACTTC.

The CDR3 protein is CASSHPGQGTYEQYF. The CDR3 DNA follows: TGTGCCAGCAGCCACCCGGGACAGGGGACGTACGAGCAGTACTTC. The chain is built from TRBV4-2 and TRBJ2-7; 10 nucleotides match TRBD1. Trimming took 3 bases from V and 4 from J; bases not matched to a gene: 6. Germline CDR1 is LGHNA and CDR2 is YNFKEQ. The CDR3 loop spans 15 amino acids.

Ten or more counts support this clonotype. The V and J genes are TRBV7-8 and TRBJ2-6; no clear D gene. The V gene's germline CDR1 is SGHVS and CDR2 FQNEAQ. The CDR3 extends over 15 amino acids. V shed 5 bases and J shed 1 base, with 9 bases lying between them. The CDR3 coding sequence is TGTGCCAGCAGCGAGCAGCCATCTGGGGCCAACGTCCTGACTTTC. It is translated as CASSEQPSGANVLTF.

This clonotype appeared a few times. This chain uses TRBV4-1 with TRBJ1-5, with 10 nucleotides matching TRBD1. V was clipped by 1 base and J by 1 base; unmatched bases: 4. This CDR3 contains 17 residues. Germline V CDR1 and CDR2: MGHRA, YSYEKL. The CDR3 coding sequence is TGCGCCAGCAGCCAAGGCGGGGGACAGGGGAGCAATCAGCCCCAGCATTTT. Protein sequence: CASSQGGGQGSNQPQHF.

This clonotype was seen many times. The V gene is TRBV18, the J gene TRBJ1-5, with 8 bases lining up with TRBD1. The CDR3 runs to 15 residues. CDR1 and CDR2 from the germline V gene are KGHSH and LQKENI. Trimming removed 0 bases from V and 4 bases from J; junction bases left unmatched: 2. DNA of the CDR3: TGTGCCAGCTCACCACCTGGGACAGGTAATCAGCCCCAGCATTTT. Encoded protein: CASSPPGTGNQPQHF.

Many counts were recorded for this clonotype. J is TRBJ2-1 and V is TRBV12-3 or TRBV12-4, with 7 bases fitting TRBD1. The CDR3 is 13 amino acids. V dropped 6 bases and J dropped 10; count of bases not matched to a gene: 9. The CDR3 DNA reads TGTGCCAGCAGCCGTGACAGGGTTTGGGAGCAGTTCTTC. Its translation is CASSRDRVWEQFF.

Comment on this clonotype: Possible read error: a much larger clone is one base away. The rearrangement uses TRBV12-3 or TRBV12-4 and TRBJ2-1; 9 positions agree with TRBD2. V shed 8 bases and J 8 bases; nucleotides not matched to a gene: 7. The CDR3 spans 13 residues. CDR3 region: CASDSGGRDEQFF. Here the CDR3 DNA reads TGTGCCAGCGATAGCGGGGGTCGCGATGAGCAGTTCTTC.

This clonotype was seen at least ten times. This rearrangement joins TRBV3-1 to TRBJ2-7; 10 nucleotides align to TRBD2. CDR3 length: 16 amino acids. Germline V gene sequence: CDR1 LGHDT, CDR2 YNNKEL (reference sequence). Trimming cost V 5 bases and J 6 bases; bases outside gene matches: 13. The CDR3 region has the DNA TGTGCCAGCAGCGAAGGACTAGCGGCTGCCAAAGTCGAGCAGTACTTC. Protein sequence: CASSEGLAAAKVEQYF.

This chain uses TRBV19 with TRBJ1-1; 8 positions agree with TRBD1. Trimming removed 3 bases from V and 1 base from J; junction bases left unmatched: 4. CDR3 length: 15 amino acids. CDR1 LNHDA and CDR2 SQIVND come from the germline V gene (reference sequence). The CDR3 is CASSISDRGNTEAFF. For the CDR3, the DNA is TGTGCCAGTAGTATTAGCGACAGGGGGAACACTGAAGCTTTCTTT.

The table lists this clonotype with many counts. The chain recombines TRBV5-1 with TRBJ2-3; TRBD2 might be the D (5 bases). The CDR3 length is 14 residues. Germline V lookup: CDR1 SGHRS, CDR2 YFSETQ. V was clipped by 4 bases and J by 3 bases, with 12 bases between them. CDR3 bases: TGCGCCAGCAGCCCCCGGAGGAGGACAGATACGCAGTATTTT. As protein: CASSPRRRTDTQYF. The full variable domain, rest sourced from reference TRBV5-1 and TRBJ2-3, is KAGVTQTPRYLIKTRGQQVTLSCSPISGHRSVSWYQQTPGQGLQFLFEYFSETQRNKGNFPGRFSGRQFSNSRSEMNVSTLELGDSALYLCASSPRRRTDTQYFGPGTRLTVL.

This clonotype was observed at least ten times. J is TRBJ2-1 and V is TRBV6-5; 8 bases align to TRBD2. With V trimmed by 2 bases and J by 4 bases, 4 bases remained unmatched. Per germline, CDR1 MNHEY and CDR2 SVGAGI. The CDR3 contains 15 residues. CDR3 nucleotide sequence: TGTGCCAGCAGTTACAACAGCGGGAGTTACAATGAGCAGTTCTTC. Translating gives CASSYNSGSYNEQFF.

At least ten counts were recorded for this clonotype. The chain has TRBV7-6 and TRBJ2-5, with 8 nucleotides matching TRBD2. CDR3 length: 16 amino acids. The germline CDR1 and CDR2 sequences are SGHVS and FNYEAQ. V shed 1 base and J 0 bases; nucleotides not matched to a gene: 4. The CDR3 loop reads CASSLVGGRYQETQYF. In DNA form, the CDR3 reads TGTGCCAGCAGCTTAGTGGGCGGGAGGTACCAAGAGACCCAGTACTTC.

This clonotype was seen many times. This chain connects TRBV5-5 to TRBJ2-7; D might be TRBD2 (6 bases). With 0 bases removed from V and 6 bases from J, the gap between germline ends came to 13 bases. The germline V gene has CDR1 SGHKS and CDR2 YYEKEE (reference sequence). There are 14 residues in the CDR3. CDR3 DNA sequence: TGTGCCAGCAGCTTGGTGGGACTCCTTTCCGAGCAGTACTTC. This codes for CASSLVGLLSEQYF.

The chain carries TRBV10-3 and TRBJ2-2; D is ambiguous. Looked up from germline, CDR1 is ENHRY and CDR2 is SYGVKD. The CDR3 consists of 13 residues. Trimming took off 1 base at V and 5 bases at J, with 5 bases between the two ends. CDR3 residues: CAISELSTGELFF. The CDR3 coding sequence is TGTGCCATCAGTGAGTTGAGTACCGGGGAGCTGTTTTTT.

Only a few counts were recorded for this clonotype. J is TRBJ2-1 and V is TRBV15, with 10 bases aligning to TRBD2. Trimming removed 9 bases from V and 4 bases from J; junction bases left unmatched: 3. The CDR3 is made up of 13 amino acids. Looked up from germline, CDR1 is LNHNV and CDR2 is YYDKDF (reference sequence). The chain's CDR3 is CATGLAAYNEQFF. In nucleotides, the CDR3 is TGTGCCACAGGACTAGCGGCATACAATGAGCAGTTCTTC.

The chain has TRBV28 and TRBJ2-3, with 10 nucleotides matching TRBD2. Trimming removed 5 bases from V and 5 bases from J; junction bases left unmatched: 7. The CDR3 covers 15 residues. Germline lookup yields CDR1 MDHEN and CDR2 SYDVKM. Written as DNA, the CDR3 is TGTGCCAGCAGTGGAATAGCGGGAGGAGTAGATACGCAGTATTTT. Translating gives CASSGIAGGVDTQYF.

At least ten counts were recorded for this clonotype. The rearrangement links TRBV20-1 to TRBJ2-1, with D uncertain. Germline V gene data show CDR1 as DFQATT and CDR2 as SNEGSKA (reference sequence). The CDR3 spans 16 residues. Trimming left V 0 bases short and J 0 bases short, with 12 bases between. CDR3 protein: CSARDDTTSSYNEQFF. The CDR3 bases are TGCAGTGCTAGAGATGATACCACCAGCTCCTACAATGAGCAGTTCTTC.

This clonotype was seen repeatedly, ten times or more. The chain joins TRBV6-2 or TRBV6-3 to TRBJ2-7, with D possibly TRBD2 on 6 matching bases. Germline lookup yields CDR1 MNHEY and CDR2 SVGEGT. The CDR3 consists of 14 residues. The V end lost 6 bases, the J end lost 3 bases, and 15 bases lay between the germline ends. The CDR3: CASSPGTAGYEQYF. CDR3 coding DNA: TGTGCCAGCAGCCCCGGGACTGCGGGCTACGAGCAGTACTTC.

The rearrangement joins TRBV6-1 to TRBJ1-5, with TRBD1 identical over 7 bases. Germline CDR1 MNHNS, CDR2 SASEGT. The CDR3 runs to 15 residues. V trimming: 6 bases; J trimming: 7 bases; junction bases outside the gene matches: 12. The CDR3 sequence: CASSLGTVGDQPQHF. CDR3 in DNA: TGTGCCAGCAGCCTCGGGACAGTAGGGGACCAGCCCCAGCATTTT.

This clonotype was counted ten times or more. The V call is TRBV30, the J call TRBJ1-5; 7 positions agree with TRBD1. The length of the CDR3 is 15 residues. Germline V gene data show CDR1 as GTSNPN and CDR2 as SVGIG (reference sequence). The ends lost 5 bases at V and 2 bases at J; junction bases unmatched: 9. The CDR3 coding sequence is TGTGCCTGGGAAAGACAGGGTTGGGGCAATCAGCCCCAGCATTTT. It yields the protein CAWERQGWGNQPQHF.

This clonotype has at least ten counts. This may be a read error: a much more frequent sequence differs by one nucleotide. The V gene is TRBV12-3 or TRBV12-4, the J gene TRBJ2-5; D remains unclear. The CDR3 length is 13 residues. V lost 7 bases, J lost 2 bases, and 11 bases lay in between. CDR3 amino acids: CASTLISQETQYF. The CDR3 DNA is TGTGCCAGCACCCTGATTAGTCAAGAGACCCAGTACTTC.

Regarding this clonotype: A clone one base away is much larger, so this may be a read error. The chain is built from TRBV24-1 and TRBJ2-3; 7 bases align to TRBD2. This CDR3 is built from 14 residues. Germline V CDR1 and CDR2: KGHDR, SFDVKD. With V trimmed by 6 bases and J by 1 base, 3 bases remained unmatched. The CDR3 DNA is TGTGCCACCAGTTCAGCGGGGCGCACAGATACGCAGTATTTT. Translation gives CATSSAGRTDTQYF.